This TCR beta chain originates from a study of early T cells in non-severe SARS-CoV-2 infection. This CDR3 has 15 residues. With V trimmed by 1 base and J by 2 bases, 6 bases remained unmatched. CDR1 and CDR2 from the germline V gene are SGHRS and YFSETQ. TCRdb used MiXCR to reprocess the 5' RACE reads, holding one entry per CDR3 protein. The repertoire holds roughly 47,000 distinct CDR3 sequences, around 6% seen once, with about 2.6% in the top ten. The sequencing used whole blood, collected at baseline. This chain joins TRBV5-1 and TRBJ2-7, with 7 bases matching TRBD1. This sequence was found in an adult who was a healthcare worker with PCR-confirmed SARS-CoV-2 infection or an uninfected control (not recorded which). The CDR3 loop is CASSLLGTDPYEQYF. The CDR3, as DNA: TGCGCCAGCAGCTTGCTGGGGACAGACCCCTACGAGCAGTACTTC.